The clone carrying this TCR beta chain was seen repeatedly, ten times or more. As yet, its antigen is unknown. Individual cDNA molecules received unique molecular identifiers during library preparation. In TCRdb, the 5' RACE reads were re-called with MiXCR into one record per CDR3 protein. The table shows more than 60,000 distinct CDR3 sequences, with roughly 9.4% occurring only once. The data are from a study of early T cells in non-severe SARS-CoV-2 infection. Study-wide context: The chains were unpaired, and the sequenced material was bulk RNA from unsorted whole blood.

General study points: VDJdb-based annotation leaned toward anti-spike CD8 responses and missed private and CD4 specificities.

Trimming cost V 2 bases and J 0 bases; bases outside gene matches: 6. The CDR3 consists of 17 residues. CDR1 is SGHRS and CDR2 is YFSETQ in the germline V gene. This sequence originates from an adult who was a healthcare worker with PCR-confirmed SARS-CoV-2 infection or an uninfected control (not recorded which). Specimen: whole blood. The chain links TRBV5-1 to TRBJ2-3; TRBD2 aligns across 10 bases. CDR3 region: CASSFPSGGTSTDTQYF. CDR3 coding DNA: TGCGCCAGCAGCTTCCCTAGCGGGGGCACTAGCACAGATACGCAGTATTTT.